This record covers a single T cell receptor (beta chain). Its antigen is not yet known. Base qualities are not recorded, but no much larger clone differs from it by a single base. This sample stems from a study of cytomegalovirus exposure and HLA in healthy donors listed by TCRdb under 2017. Background for the entire study: According to an earlier analysis of around 600 of the donors, about 170 million T cells yielded 117 million unique TCR beta sequences and about 280 Gb of sequence data. The study aimed to test whether cataloging public T cell receptors could reveal signatures of past pathogen exposure. Because of strong linkage in the cohort, a handful of DR-DQ haplotypes were treated as single units for association and clustering. Every discovery cohort repertoire had been produced on one sequencing platform. Rather than using new phenotypic data, the later analysis identified candidate immune exposures from TCR beta sequences and from how often those sequences occurred across donors. To study patterns of TCR occurrence, a later analysis re-analyzed previously published TCR beta repertoires from several hundred donors and added high-resolution HLA genotyping. HLA typing included class I and class II loci at four-digit resolution. Donor age, sex, ethnicity and CMV serostatus were collected together with the repertoire data. Of the 350 to 450 genotyped donors, around 81% fell in the genetic ancestry cluster associated with self-reported Caucasian donors. Genome-wide SNP genotypes for about 65% of the roughly 700 donors were used in a later genetic analysis, which treated that subset as a discovery cohort. An early release that covered more than 550 HLA-typed donors contained approximately 300 gigabases of sequencing data and tens of millions of unique TCR sequences. Typing coverage differed by locus: A, B, C, DRB1 and DQB1 were typed in roughly 629-630 donors, DQA1 in approximately 520, DPA1 in nearly 610, and DPB1 in just under 490. Among some 410 genotyped donors of the cohort, an average of around 240,000 unique TCR beta nucleotide sequences were sequenced per donor, around 20% of them non-productive. The study used immunosequencing to profile the T cell repertoires of under 700 subjects and linked those repertoires to cytomegalovirus serostatus. A separate validation cohort of roughly 130 different subjects was used in addition to the approximately 670-subject first cohort. The study combined high-throughput TCR immunosequencing, statistical association of individual TCRs with disease status, and machine learning to predict cytomegalovirus infection status. To decide whether each TCR beta V gene segment behaved as functional or pseudogenic, an earlier analysis of approximately 600 of the donors relied on high-throughput TCR beta sequencing. Overall results and qualifications from the work: When HLA alleles, especially DR and DQ, strongly co-occurred, attributing TCR associations to individual alleles was difficult. Because counts were too low, roughly 18 rarely observed V segments, including chromosome 9 orphons, were left out of the earlier analysis of some 640 of the donors. In a later genetic analysis, a missense DCLRE1C variant was associated with V-gene and J-gene trimming of TCR beta chains, and the association was replicated in an independent cohort. The study gave a list of 150 to 200 TCR beta chains associated with cytomegalovirus. According to a later analysis, TCR association rates differed among HLA loci, with DRB1 alleles showing the most associated TCRs and HLA-C alleles showing the fewest. Most TCR sequences were seen in very few donors, while some public TCRs were found in many individuals. In vitro tests confirmed that three of the cytomegalovirus-associated TCR beta chains recognize cytomegalovirus antigens. Specific HLA alleles were associated with 15,000 to 20,000 TCR beta sequences at a false discovery rate of 0.05 in a later analysis. Compared with equally common non-associated chains, HLA-associated TCR beta chains in a later analysis were more clonally expanded and had lower generation probabilities. Linkage disequilibrium might explain the correlated functional status among segregating V segments, but an unknown experimental factor could not be excluded. According to the authors, the approach could potentially be generalized to other disease states and immunological phenotypes. Immune exposure information for the cohort was limited to CMV serostatus. In an earlier analysis of about 600 of the donors, most TCR beta V segments appeared in productive rearrangements about 87% or about 30% of the time, broadly matching IMGT annotations. The classifier was reported to diagnose cytomegalovirus status with high specificity and sensitivity in both the original cohort and the validation cohort. In a later genetic analysis, fewer N-insertions in productive TCRs were reported among donors in an Asian-associated ancestry cluster than the roughly 700-donor mean. Several of the top co-occurrence clusters appeared to be linked to parvovirus B19, influenza, CMV and Epstein-Barr virus, according to a later analysis. HLA typing was unavailable for some donors at each locus, so association tests used only the typed subset. Roughly uniform sequencing depth across donors was assumed in presence/absence analyses, although this assumption may not hold. A later analysis found that most CMV-associated TCR beta chains appeared HLA-restricted, with HLA associations seemingly driven largely by CMV exposure. The cohort was sequenced for TCR beta chains only, and without alpha or paired-chain data the features that could be detected were limited. A cluster of highly shared sequence variants was judged likely to be a technical artifact of the sequencing pipeline. Some IMGT-functional V segments, including TRBV6-2 and TRBV6-3, could not be distinguished by the 87-base-pair reads and were therefore excluded. A further reported finding was that TCR beta sequences accurately predicted the HLA-A and HLA-B alleles for most subjects in the first cohort.

The CDR3 runs 15 residues from the cysteine to the phenylalanine. CDR3 DNA only is kept here, 45 bases in frame from base 1. V sheds 4 bases and J sheds 0 bases, leaving 12 bases between their ends. The library came from the immunoSEQ multiplex PCR assay. The multiplex PCR relied on a mix of 60 forward primers for TCR Vbeta segments and 13 reverse primers for TCR Jbeta segments. The CDR3 region of rearranged TCR beta genes was amplified from genomic DNA by a multiplex PCR assay. Amplified TCR beta libraries were sequenced as 87-base-pair reads on the Illumina HiSeq System. The authors processed their data as follows. In a later analysis, 70 million to 95 million unique TCR beta chains were counted across the roughly 670 repertoires, and roughly 11 million of these chains were shared by at least two donors. A nearest-neighbor algorithm error-corrected the raw reads and collapsed the reads into unique sequences, merging closely related sequences to remove PCR and sequencing errors. Alignment of CDR3 sequences to IMGT reference sequences was used to assign V, D and J gene segments. For a sequence to be retained, a match of at least six nucleotides was required to both a V gene segment and a J gene segment. Rearrangements were called productive when the CDR3 lacked stop codons and stayed in frame with V and J; all others were non-productive. CDR3 was defined according to IMGT convention as the region running from the second conserved V-encoded cysteine to the conserved J-encoded phenylalanine. The earlier analysis of about 610 of the donors excluded sequences that lacked an unambiguous match to a single V gene segment. An earlier analysis of about 600 of the donors called V segments functional above 56.7% productive rearrangements and segregating when the between-donor standard deviation exceeded 5%. A statistical classification framework was built to diagnose cytomegalovirus status from the catalog of TCR beta chain sequences. V and J gene assignment, in a later analysis, came from comparing TCR nucleotide sequences with IMGT/GENE-DB human TR gene sequences. The TCRdist pipeline was used in a later analysis to assign CDR3 sequences and most-parsimonious VDJ recombination scenarios. In a later analysis, each TCR beta chain was defined by its CDR3 amino acid sequence together with its V-gene family, and reads lacking a unique V-gene family were excluded. To address suspected cross-contamination and a sequencing artifact, a later analysis removed around 590 highly shared, low-generation-probability nucleotide sequences. In a later analysis, a clonal expansion index was calculated for each public chain from normalized within-repertoire ranks of inferred template counts. In a later analysis, generation probabilities were computed using a VDJ recombination model fitted to out-of-frame rearrangements, and the results were checked against IGoR. In a later analysis, hypergeometric tests were used to score TCR-TCR, TCR-HLA and TCR-CMV co-occurrence, with a repertoire-size bias correction applied to TCR pairs. To estimate false discovery rates, a later analysis permuted the HLA or CMV assignments 20 times. In a later analysis, co-occurring TCRs were grouped using DBSCAN, and TCRdist sequence similarity was added for clustering within HLA-allele-positive subsets. Co-occurrence clustering excluded repertoires with fewer than 30,000 or more than 120,000 public chains, plus five with anomalous nucleotide sharing. What TCRdb holds here is the immuneACCESS table cut down to in-frame rearrangements. Part of the clones is not present; checked against another copy, under half of the missing clones reflect an unresolved V gene, and the others are unexplained. V, J and clone size are those of that table, while D and trimming were read from the DNA. Present in this sample are roughly 100,000 clones, roughly 70% of which were seen just once. The biggest ten clones account for about 16% of the sample.

The cohort comprised fewer than 700 healthy bone marrow donors. At the time of sampling, every cohort member was nominally healthy, though immune exposures that went unrecorded were likely present. The donor was CMV seropositive and was included in the group of 250 to 350 seropositive cohort members. A peripheral blood sample was provided by each donor, and peripheral blood mononuclear cells were used for TCR beta sequencing. Genomic DNA was extracted from the blood cell samples with the Qiagen DNeasy Blood Extraction Kit. The TCR was taken from a woman in her 50s in good health and CMV-seropositive. This sequence uses TRBV5-3 and TRBJ2-3, with no D gene named confidently. TRBV5-3 is classed as an ORF, of uncertain function. The sequenced material came from PBMCs. The sequenced DNA: TGTGCCAGAAGCCCCGGTTGGGCTAGCACAGATACGCAGTATTTT. It translates as CARSPGWASTDTQYF.